Sequencing of this T cell receptor (beta chain) was carried out in a study of T cell repertoires in cytomegalovirus infection. Study-wide background: Indicated by public TCR beta signatures were CMV infection and matching HLA type.

Whole-study results and caveats: CMV-specific TCR beta clonotypes restricted by HLA-C dominated the ex vivo response.

A note on this clonotype: Its cognate antigen is unknown.

TCRdb re-derived calls from the reads in MiXCR, one entry per CDR3 protein. The repertoire holds a few hundred thousand distinct CDR3 sequences, 40% seen once, with 48% in the top ten. The V end was cut by 4 bases, the J end by 3 bases, with 9 bases between. Germline-derived CDR1 and CDR2 are DFQATT and SNEGSKA (reference sequence). The CDR3 totals 13 residues. This receptor was obtained from a human donor in good health (CMV status not recorded). Some clones in this sample may be carry-over from other donors' samples. The chain couples TRBV20-1 to TRBJ1-4, with D tentatively TRBD1 (5 bases). The sample consisted of cultured PBMCs, taken from culture after CMV antigen stimulation. CDR3 region: CSATGAANEKLFF. For the CDR3, the DNA is TGCAGTGCTACCGGGGCGGCTAATGAAAAACTGTTTTTT.